The rows below give T cell receptor beta chains drawn from one sample of a study of CD8+ T cells in alopecia areata. Sequenced by immunoSEQ multiplex PCR; TCRdb stores in-frame clones only, minus some. The sample yields a few hundred thousand clones, around 50% seen once. The sequenced sample was CD8+ T cells sorted from blood. The receptors originated from a human donor in good health. CDR3s include the opening cysteine and the closing phenylalanine or tryptophan. The D gene is left open where the match is weak. The size of a clone is reported for some rows only, either as once, few or many, or as a class for expanded clones.

CDR3aa,CDR3nt,j_gene,v_gene,abundance,d_gene
CASTRENNEQFF,TGTGCCAGCACCAGGGAGAACAATGAGCAGTTCTTC,TRBJ2-1,TRBV7-3,few,.
CASSQGQGAAWDEQYF,TGCGCCAGCAGCCAAGGGCAGGGGGCCGCCTGGGACGAGCAGTACTTC,TRBJ2-7,TRBV4-1,.,TRBD1
CASSYGRNTEAFF,TGTGCCAGCAGTTATGGCAGAAACACTGAAGCTTTCTTT,TRBJ1-1,TRBV27,.,.
CSVESRDYEQYF,TGCAGCGTTGAGTCCCGGGATTACGAGCAGTACTTC,TRBJ2-7,TRBV29-1,few,.
CASSFDYSYNEQFF,TGCGCCAGCAGCTTCGATTACTCCTACAATGAGCAGTTCTTC,TRBJ2-1,TRBV5-1,.,.
CASSLGHRRGETQYF,TGTGCCAGCAGCTTAGGCCATCGCAGGGGGGAGACCCAGTACTTC,TRBJ2-5,TRBV13,few,TRBD1
CASSLGIGDTQYF,TGTGCCAGCAGCTTGGGAATAGGGGATACGCAGTATTTT,TRBJ2-3,TRBV9,few,.
CASSLGHTSPLHF,TGTGCCAGCAGCTTAGGACACACATCACCCCTCCACTTT,TRBJ1-6,TRBV11-2,few,.
CASSLAAGKTGELFF,TGTGCCAGCAGCCTAGCAGCGGGGAAGACCGGGGAGCTGTTTTTT,TRBJ2-2,TRBV9,.,TRBD2
CASSILGWGDTDTQYF,TGTGCCAGCAGCATTCTCGGCTGGGGGGACACAGATACGCAGTATTTT,TRBJ2-3,TRBV7-6,few,.
CSVEGTGWTNYGYTF,TGCAGCGTTGAAGGAACAGGCTGGACTAACTATGGCTACACCTTC,TRBJ1-2,TRBV29-1,.,.
CASSASGAHEQYF,TGTGCCAGCAGTGCTTCTGGGGCACACGAGCAGTACTTC,TRBJ2-7,TRBV6-5,.,.
CASSPPGANTEAFF,TGTGCCAGCAGCCCACCGGGGGCGAACACTGAAGCTTTCTTT,TRBJ1-1,TRBV13,.,.
CASSEQDNSPLHF,TGTGCCAGCAGCGAACAGGATAATTCACCCCTCCACTTT,TRBJ1-6,TRBV2,few,.
CASSTGGSSYEQYF,TGTGCCAGCAGCACCGGCGGGAGTTCCTACGAGCAGTACTTC,TRBJ2-7,TRBV5-4,.,TRBD2
CASSVGQIEAFF,TGTGCCAGTAGTGTAGGACAGATTGAAGCTTTCTTT,TRBJ1-1,TRBV19,few,.
CSVESGSGRGVGEKLFF,TGCAGCGTTGAGTCAGGATCCGGACGGGGCGTAGGCGAAAAACTGTTTTTT,TRBJ1-4,TRBV29-1,.,.
CASSQVDRDGQFTLHF,TGCGCCAGCAGCCAAGTTGACCGGGACGGACAATTCACCCTCCACTTT,TRBJ1-6,TRBV4-1,few,.
CASTGGGLDTQYF,TGTGCCAGCACAGGAGGGGGCCTTGATACGCAGTATTTT,TRBJ2-3,TRBV2,.,.
CASSPTGSSTEAFF,TGTGCCAGCTCACCTACAGGGTCCTCTACTGAAGCTTTCTTT,TRBJ1-1,TRBV18,.,.
CASSPIVGETQYF,TGTGCCAGCAGTCCCATCGTCGGGGAGACCCAGTACTTC,TRBJ2-5,TRBV14,few,.
CASSWRGDTQYF,TGTGCCAGCAGCTGGCGGGGAGATACGCAGTATTTT,TRBJ2-3,TRBV5-6,.,.
CASSFAASGGDDEQFF,TGTGCCAGCAGCTTCGCCGCTAGCGGGGGGGACGATGAGCAGTTCTTC,TRBJ2-1,TRBV11-2,.,TRBD2